The present entry profiles one T cell receptor beta chain with its context. TCR beta chains were sequenced at survey level with immunoSEQ. The data were produced by immunoSEQ multiplex PCR, yet TCRdb's version contains in-frame clones alone and is incomplete. The sample lists approximately 50,000 clones; 80% to 95% were seen once. V gave up 4 bases and J gave up 5 bases, with 15 bases separating them. This CDR3 region has 15 residues. Germline assignment: CDR1 SGHAT and CDR2 FQNNGV. The receptor was isolated from a man aged 40-49 years with rheumatoid arthritis. The specimen was PBMCs. The chain couples TRBV11-2 to TRBJ2-1; D perhaps matches TRBD1 (6 bases). CDR3 in amino acids: CASSSGTRTNNEQFF. The CDR3 region has the DNA TGTGCCAGCAGCTCCGGGACACGGACCAACAATGAGCAGTTCTTC. Full variable domain (missing parts from reference TRBV11-2 and TRBJ2-1): EAGVAQSPRYKIIEKRQSVAFWCNPISGHATLYWYQQILGQGPKLLIQFQNNGVVDDSQLPKDRFSAERLKGVDSTLKIQPAKLEDSAVYLCASSSGTRTNNEQFFGPGTRLTVL.